The rows below give T cell receptor beta chains drawn from one sample of a study of blood T cell repertoires in COVID-19. Produced via immunoSEQ multiplex PCR; TCRdb's table is partial and in-frame only. Of about 190,000 clones in the sample, about 82% are singletons; the top ten hold under 5.5%. Specimen: peripheral blood. Receptors were obtained from a woman in her twenties or thirties with acute or convalescent COVID-19. The CDR3 runs from the conserved cysteine through the conserved F or W. D genes are given only for firm matches. Size is stated for part of the rows, as once, few or many counts, or as a class when the clone is expanded.

TRBV15,TRBJ2-7,TRBD2,-,CATSRGGSGSYEQYF,TGTGCCACCAGCAGAGGCGGGAGTGGATCCTACGAGCAGTACTTC
TRBV4-1,TRBJ1-5,-,many,CASSQAASRNQPQHF,TGCGCCAGCAGCCAAGCCGCCAGTCGCAATCAGCCCCAGCATTTT
TRBV27,TRBJ2-1,TRBD2,-,CASSLSGTPRKFF,TGTGCCAGCAGTTTAAGCGGGACGCCTCGAAAGTTCTTC
TRBV28,TRBJ2-3,TRBD2,-,CASSENTSGDTDTQYF,TGTGCCAGCAGCGAAAATACTAGCGGGGACACAGATACGCAGTATTTT
TRBV5-4,TRBJ2-2,TRBD2,once,CASSLGGLVANTGELFF,TGTGCCAGCAGCTTGGGGGGACTAGTGGCGAACACCGGGGAGCTGTTTTTT
TRBV6-2/TRBV6-3,TRBJ2-5,TRBD2,-,CASSYEPWEGETQYF,TGTGCCAGCAGTTACGAGCCGTGGGAGGGGGAGACCCAGTACTTC
TRBV19,TRBJ2-7,-,-,CASSTGSSETYEQYF,TGTGCCAGTAGTACGGGGAGTAGCGAGACCTACGAGCAGTACTTC
TRBV27,TRBJ2-3,-,-,CASSLRTSRGRDTDTQYF,TGTGCCAGCAGTTTGAGGACTAGTCGGGGGCGGGACACAGATACGCAGTATTTT
TRBV5-1,TRBJ2-5,-,-,CASSAGLEETQYF,TGCGCCAGCAGCGCGGGACTGGAAGAGACCCAGTACTTC
TRBV7-8,TRBJ2-1,-,-,CASSLAPLFMADEQFF,TGTGCCAGCAGCTTAGCTCCGCTGTTCATGGCGGATGAGCAGTTCTTC
TRBV6-2/TRBV6-3,TRBJ2-2,-,once,CASSGPNTGELFF,TGTGCCAGCAGTGGCCCCAACACCGGGGAGCTGTTTTTT
TRBV27,TRBJ1-2,-,-,CASSQFQGRYGYTF,TGTGCCAGCAGTCAATTTCAGGGGAGATATGGCTACACCTTC
TRBV2,TRBJ2-3,TRBD2,-,CASGEGPADTQYF,TGTGCCAGCGGGGAGGGGCCGGCAGATACGCAGTATTTT
TRBV6-5,TRBJ2-3,-,-,CASSHGLAGTDTQYF,TGTGCCAGCAGTCACGGCTTAGCGGGCACAGATACGCAGTATTTT
TRBV20-1,TRBJ2-1,-,-,CSAEQGNEQFF,TGCAGTGCTGAACAGGGAAATGAGCAGTTCTTC
TRBV13,TRBJ1-3,-,-,CASSSHRMHTIYF,TGTGCCAGCAGCTCCCACAGGATGCACACCATATATTTT
TRBV5-1,TRBJ1-4,-,-,CASSFLGRTNEKLFF,TGCGCCAGCAGCTTCTTGGGCAGAACTAATGAAAAACTGTTTTTT
TRBV28,TRBJ1-1,-,-,CASQGQNTEAFF,TGTGCCAGCCAGGGACAGAACACTGAAGCTTTCTTT
TRBV5-8,TRBJ1-5,TRBD1,-,CASSLVRDSRNQPQHF,TGTGCCAGCAGCCTAGTCCGGGACAGCAGAAATCAGCCCCAGCATTTT
TRBV18,TRBJ1-5,-,-,CASSPFTGSNQPQHF,TGTGCCAGCTCACCCTTTACAGGGAGCAATCAGCCCCAGCATTTT
TRBV5-6,TRBJ1-6,-,few,CASSGGLGNSPLHF,TGTGCCTCTTCGGGGGGCTTAGGTAATTCACCCCTCCACTTT
TRBV28,TRBJ2-7,TRBD2,once,CASSPTSGRAAEQYF,TGTGCCAGCAGTCCGACTAGCGGGAGGGCCGCCGAGCAGTACTTC
TRBV30,TRBJ1-5,-,-,CAWSRQGNNQPQHF,TGTGCCTGGAGTCGGCAGGGAAACAATCAGCCCCAGCATTTT